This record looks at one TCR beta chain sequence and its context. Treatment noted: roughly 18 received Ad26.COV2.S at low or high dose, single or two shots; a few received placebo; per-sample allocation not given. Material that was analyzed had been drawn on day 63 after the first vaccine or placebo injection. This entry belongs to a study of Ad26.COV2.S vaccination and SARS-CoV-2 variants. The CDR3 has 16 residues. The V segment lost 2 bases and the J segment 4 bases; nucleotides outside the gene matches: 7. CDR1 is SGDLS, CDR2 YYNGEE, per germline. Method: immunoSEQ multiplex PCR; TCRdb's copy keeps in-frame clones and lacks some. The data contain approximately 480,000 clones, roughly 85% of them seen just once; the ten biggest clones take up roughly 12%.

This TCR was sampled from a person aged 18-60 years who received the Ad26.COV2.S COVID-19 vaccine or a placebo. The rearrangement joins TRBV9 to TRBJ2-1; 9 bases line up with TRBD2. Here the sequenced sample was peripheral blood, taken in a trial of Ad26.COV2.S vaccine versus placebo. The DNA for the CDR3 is TGTGCCAGCAGCGTCCGTCCTAGCGGGGATTACAATGAGCAGTTCTTC. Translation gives CASSVRPSGDYNEQFF.